Presented here are 26 T cell receptor beta chains from one specimen sequenced in a study of blood T cell repertoires in COVID-19. This table comes from immunoSEQ multiplex PCR, and its TCRdb copy is limited to in-frame clones, with some not included. The table has around 67,000 clones, about 86% seen once. Sequences were obtained from peripheral blood. These receptor sequences come from a man aged 50-59 years with active COVID-19.

V usage is TRBV18 and J usage is TRBJ2-1, with TRBD2 matching 8 bases. With V trimmed by 3 bases and J by 2 bases, 6 bases remained unmatched. Per germline, CDR1 KGHSH and CDR2 LQKENI. The CDR3 has 16 residues. The CDR3 nucleotides read TGTGCCAGCTCACCGAAGCGGGAGAGCACCTACAATGAGCAGTTCTTC. Translating it yields CASSPKRESTYNEQFF.

In this sample, this clone turned up a few times. The rearrangement joins TRBV28 to TRBJ1-1; D is unresolved. In germline, CDR1 is MDHEN, CDR2 SYDVKM. Trimming left V 1 base short and J 0 bases short, with 9 bases between. The CDR3 contains 15 residues. Here the CDR3 reads CASSLSESMNTEAFF. CDR3 coding DNA: TGTGCCAGCAGTTTATCTGAGAGCATGAACACTGAAGCTTTCTTT. The variable domain in full, with the rest retrieved from reference TRBV28 and TRBJ1-1, is DVKVTQSSRYLVKRTGEKVFLECVQDMDHENMFWYRQDPGLGLRLIYFSYDVKMKEKGDIPEGYSVSREKKERFSLILESASTNQTSMYLCASSLSESMNTEAFFGQGTRLTVV.

The chain carries TRBV11-1 and TRBJ2-7, with 9 bases matching TRBD1. V lost 4 bases and J lost 6; bases outside the gene matches: 10. The CDR3 contains 15 residues. Germline V gene sequence: CDR1 SGHAT, CDR2 FQDESV (reference sequence). CDR3 sequence reads: CASSWPGQGAREQYF. The CDR3 nucleotides are TGTGCCAGCAGCTGGCCGGGACAGGGCGCTCGCGAGCAGTACTTC.

The genes are TRBV6-6 and TRBJ1-2; D might be TRBD1 (5 bases). Germline assignment: CDR1 MNHNY and CDR2 SVGAGI (reference sequence). The CDR3 spans 15 residues. V was pared by 2 bases and J by 1 base, with 11 bases between. The CDR3 DNA follows: TGTGCCAGCAGTTACCGCGGGACGCTTAACTATGGCTACACCTTC. The encoded protein is CASSYRGTLNYGYTF.

The V and J genes are TRBV18 and TRBJ2-1; TRBD2 matches at 9 bases. The CDR3 extends over 18 amino acids. V shed 3 bases, J shed 4 bases, and the junction held 13 bases outside the gene matches. Germline CDR1 is KGHSH and CDR2 is LQKENI. The CDR3 loop reads CASSPEGLAGGAYNEQFF. CDR3 DNA: TGTGCCAGCTCACCTGAGGGACTAGCCGGGGGGGCTTACAATGAGCAGTTCTTC.

The chain combines TRBV27 with TRBJ2-7; 12 positions match TRBD1. The CDR3 contains 15 residues. V trimming: 6 bases; J trimming: 4 bases; junction bases outside the gene matches: 7. Germline V gene data show CDR1 as MNHEY and CDR2 as SMNVEV (reference sequence). The CDR3: CASRSGTGGMYEQYF. The CDR3 DNA sequence: TGTGCCAGCAGGTCCGGGACAGGGGGCATGTACGAGCAGTACTTC.

V is TRBV13 and J is TRBJ2-5, with no clear D. CDR1 is PRHDT, CDR2 FYEKMQ, per germline (reference sequence). The CDR3 totals 12 residues. V was pared by 5 bases and J by 9 bases, with 13 bases between. CDR3 protein: CASSPERMAQYF. The DNA for the CDR3 is TGTGCCAGCAGCCCTGAGAGGATGGCCCAGTACTTC.

The J gene is TRBJ1-2, the V gene TRBV4-3; tentatively, D is TRBD1 (6 bases). This CDR3 is built from 15 residues. The germline CDR1 and CDR2 sequences are LGHNA and YSLEER. Trimming cost V 0 bases and J 5 bases, with 13 bases left between them. CDR3: CASSQEVQGIYGYTF. As DNA, the CDR3 is TGCGCCAGCAGCCAAGAAGTACAGGGAATTTATGGCTACACCTTC.

The genes are TRBV3-1 (or the pseudogene TRBV3-2) and TRBJ1-1; D might be TRBD1 (5 bases). The CDR3 contains 14 residues. Germline-derived CDR1 and CDR2 are LGHDT and YNNKEL (reference sequence). Trimming left V 7 bases short and J 7 bases short, with 19 bases between. The CDR3 here is CASTSPWGENEAFF. The DNA for the CDR3 is TGTGCCAGCACCTCTCCGTGGGGGGAAAATGAAGCTTTCTTT.

J is TRBJ2-1 and V is TRBV6-6, with TRBD1 identical over 9 bases. V shed 0 bases and J 8 bases; nucleotides not matched to a gene: 5. The CDR3 sequence is 15 residues long. The germline V gene has CDR1 MNHNY and CDR2 SVGAGI (reference sequence). The CDR3, as DNA: TGTGCCAGCAGTTACTCCACACAGGGGGCGGATGAGCAGTTCTTC. This encodes CASSYSTQGADEQFF.

This clone has just a few counts. This chain links TRBV15 with TRBJ2-5, with TRBD2 matching over 10 bases. CDR1 and CDR2 (germline): LNHNV, YYDKDF (reference sequence). The ends lost 1 base at V and 4 bases at J; junction bases unmatched: 6. The CDR3 has 16 amino acids. The CDR3 DNA is TGTGCCACCAGCAGAGCCTTAAGCGGGGGGGGAGAGACCCAGTACTTC. Protein: CATSRALSGGGETQYF.

The chain uses TRBV6-1 and TRBJ2-7; D perhaps matches TRBD2 (6 bases). Germline V lookup: CDR1 MNHNS, CDR2 SASEGT. V was clipped by 8 bases and J by 4 bases, with 15 bases between them. CDR3 length equals 13 residues. The CDR3: CASQRLSGYEQYF. The CDR3 nucleotides are TGTGCCAGCCAAAGACTGAGCGGGTACGAGCAGTACTTC.

CDR3 in amino acids: CASSYSWGPDYEQYF. The DNA of the CDR3 is TGTGCCAGCAGTTACTCCTGGGGGCCGGACTACGAGCAGTACTTC. The J gene is TRBJ2-7, the V gene TRBV6-5, with TRBD1 as a possible D gene (6 bases). This CDR3 has 15 residues. Trimming removed 0 bases from V and 3 bases from J, with 12 bases in between. The germline CDR1 and CDR2 sequences are MNHEY and SVGAGI.

V is TRBV4-2 and J is TRBJ1-6; no reliable D call. Germline assignment: CDR1 LGHNA and CDR2 YNFKEQ. Trimming left V 4 bases short and J 1 base short, with 8 bases between. The CDR3 is made up of 15 amino acids. CDR3 nucleotide sequence: TGTGCCAGCAGCCCCACCGGTTCCTATAATTCACCCCTCCACTTT. As protein: CASSPTGSYNSPLHF.

This rearrangement joins TRBV2 to TRBJ1-2; D unresolved. Germline CDR1 and CDR2: SNHLY and FYNNEI. V lost 5 bases and J lost 2, with 24 bases in between. This CDR3 spans 18 amino acids. As DNA, the CDR3 is TGTGCCAGCAGTAGTGAGGGAAGGCTCCGGAGCTGGAACTATGGCTACACCTTC. Protein sequence: CASSSEGRLRSWNYGYTF.

The V call is TRBV5-5, the J call TRBJ2-7; TRBD1 agrees at 7 bases. The CDR3 is made up of 15 amino acids. Germline loops: CDR1 SGHKS, CDR2 YYEKEE (reference sequence). J was trimmed by 2 bases and V by 4 bases; bases with no gene match: 9. The CDR3 DNA sequence: TGTGCCAGCAGCCCCCTGACAGGGTTGGCCTACGAGCAGTACTTC. This encodes CASSPLTGLAYEQYF.

The chain carries TRBV2 and TRBJ2-7, with 8 nucleotides matching TRBD2. The V gene end was trimmed by 10 bases and the J gene end by 2 bases; junction bases not matched to a gene: 10. Germline CDR1 and CDR2: SNHLY and FYNNEI. The CDR3 spans 14 residues. As DNA, the CDR3 is TGTGCCACGAAGAGCGGGAGTAACGCCTACGAGCAGTACTTC. Protein product: CATKSGSNAYEQYF.

V and J are TRBV4-1 and TRBJ2-4; 14 bases fit TRBD2. There are 17 residues in the CDR3. CDR1 and CDR2 (germline): MGHRA, YSYEKL. The J segment lost 6 bases and the V segment lost 0 bases, leaving 4 bases of the junction unmatched. DNA for the CDR3: TGCGCCAGCAGCCAAGAGAGGACTAGCGGGGGGTCAAACATTCAGTACTTC. The encoded protein is CASSQERTSGGSNIQYF.

The chain is built from TRBV10-3 and TRBJ2-7; the match to TRBD2 covers 10 bases. The CDR3 has 17 residues. J was trimmed by 1 base and V by 0 bases; bases with no gene match: 6. The germline V gene encodes CDR1 ENHRY and CDR2 SYGVKD. The CDR3 sequence: CAISESGPLAGSYEQYF. The CDR3 DNA follows: TGTGCCATCAGTGAGTCGGGCCCACTAGCGGGGTCCTACGAGCAGTACTTC.

The chain is built from TRBV7-2 and TRBJ2-3; 7 nucleotides align to TRBD2. V dropped 5 bases and J dropped 2; count of bases not matched to a gene: 7. The CDR3 is 15 amino acids. The germline gives CDR1 SGHTA, CDR2 FQGNSA. CDR3 sequence reads: CASSRSGRITDTQYF. The CDR3 nucleotides are TGTGCCAGCAGCCGTAGCGGGCGCATCACAGATACGCAGTATTTT.

The chain is built from TRBV9 and TRBJ2-5, with TRBD1 identical over 8 bases. Germline-derived CDR1 and CDR2 are SGDLS and YYNGEE. The length of the CDR3 is 15 residues. Germline trimming cut 6 bases from V and 5 bases from J; bases unmatched to any gene: 12. The CDR3 sequence is CASTITGQGGETQYF. The CDR3 DNA reads as TGTGCCAGCACCATTACCGGACAGGGAGGCGAGACCCAGTACTTC.

The chain recombines TRBV9 with TRBJ2-4, with 12 nucleotides matching TRBD1. The CDR3 has 19 residues. V trimming: 4 bases; J trimming: 0 bases; junction bases outside the gene matches: 11. Germline values: CDR1 SGDLS, CDR2 YYNGEE. CDR3: CASSPSGTGGDLAKNIQYF. CDR3 DNA: TGTGCCAGCAGCCCCTCCGGGACAGGGGGCGATTTAGCCAAAAACATTCAGTACTTC.

The chain employs TRBV5-1 and TRBJ2-5; 10 bases map to TRBD2. After removal of 4 bases from V and 6 bases from J, the junction contained 9 bases not matched to a gene. Germline CDR1 is SGHRS and CDR2 is YFSETQ. The CDR3 loop spans 15 amino acids. The CDR3 coding sequence is TGCGCCAGCAGCCGTGCTAGCGGGAGTGAGAAGACCCAGTACTTC. Amino acid sequence: CASSRASGSEKTQYF.

The J gene is TRBJ2-1, the V gene TRBV7-9, with 8 bases identical to TRBD1. V lost 4 bases, J lost 6 bases, and 2 bases stayed unmatched. The CDR3 has 13 amino acids. Germline loops: CDR1 SEHNR, CDR2 FQNEAQ (reference sequence). The CDR3 DNA follows: TGTGCCAGCAGCTCTACAGGGGGCAATGAGCAGTTCTTC. It translates to CASSSTGGNEQFF. The complete variable domain, with remaining parts taken from reference TRBV7-9 and TRBJ2-1, reads DTGVSQNPRHKITKRGQNVTFRCDPISEHNRLYWYRQTLGQGPEFLTYFQNEAQLEKSRLLSDRFSAERPKGSFSTLEIQRTEQGDSAMYLCASSSTGGNEQFFGPGTRLTVL.

The V and J genes are TRBV7-2 and TRBJ2-1; possibly TRBD2 for D (5 bases). Germline-derived CDR1 and CDR2 are SGHTA and FQGNSA. The CDR3 has 13 amino acids. Trimming left V 3 bases short and J 4 bases short, with 7 bases between. The CDR3 region is CASSFRGYNEQFF. DNA of the CDR3: TGTGCCAGCAGCTTTCGCGGGTACAATGAGCAGTTCTTC.

On this clone itself: At one end, the junction sequence differs from germline, possibly due to a read error. The V gene is TRBV11-2, the J gene TRBJ1-2; D is unresolved. CDR1 is SGHAT, CDR2 FQNNGV, per germline. The CDR3 totals 11 residues. The CDR3 nucleotides are TGTGCCAGCAGCACTCGAGGAGCTGAGGCCTTC. This encodes CASSTRGAEAF.